This is a list of T cell receptor beta chains from one sample in a study of T-cell memory formation after mild COVID-19. TCRdb processed the 5' RACE reads anew with MiXCR; each CDR3 protein has one entry. The sample shows some 450,000 distinct CDR3 sequences, around 20% of them seen only once. Sequenced: PBMCs or a T cell subset sorted from them (not recorded which). These receptors all stem from an adult woman who had mild COVID-19 (a few samples of this study predate the infection). Cell type and time point are not known. Each CDR3 is given with its conserved first and last residue. A D gene is named only where the DNA matches it firmly. The size entry is marked missing in some rows and otherwise reads once, few, many or a size class.

CDR3	DNA	size	J	D	V
CASSHTGQGPQPQHF	TGTGCCAGCAGCCACACGGGACAGGGACCGCAGCCCCAGCATTTT	.	TRBJ1-5	TRBD1	TRBV3-1
CASSSPRQGAYEQYF	TGTGCCAGCAGTTCCCCGCGACAGGGGGCCTACGAGCAGTACTTC	.	TRBJ2-7	TRBD1	TRBV12-3/TRBV12-4
CASSFYNTAYEQYF	TGTGCCAGCAGCTTTTATAATACCGCCTACGAGCAGTACTTC	.	TRBJ2-7	.	TRBV11-2
CASSSTQGVREQYF	TGTGCCAGCAGCTCGACCCAGGGAGTTCGCGAGCAGTACTTC	.	TRBJ2-7	.	TRBV7-9
CSAGYRGMEGEQYF	TGCAGTGCTGGCTACAGGGGGATGGAGGGCGAGCAGTACTTC	once	TRBJ2-7	TRBD1	TRBV20-1
CATSDRTGGFQPQHF	TGTGCCACCAGTGACCGGACAGGGGGCTTTCAGCCCCAGCATTTT	.	TRBJ1-5	TRBD1	TRBV24-1
CASSLSPGTENTGELFF	TGTGCCAGCAGCTTATCCCCTGGGACAGAGAACACCGGGGAGCTGTTTTTT	.	TRBJ2-2	TRBD1	TRBV7-3
CASSNGTVAPAWFGYTF	TGTGCCAGCAGCAATGGGACAGTCGCACCCGCTTGGTTTGGCTACACCTTC	.	TRBJ1-2	.	TRBV21-1
CASSYKAGEPYEQYF	TGTGCCAGCAGTTACAAGGCAGGGGAGCCCTACGAGCAGTACTTC	.	TRBJ2-7	.	TRBV6-2/TRBV6-3
CASSSNAGTSIYEQYF	TGTGCCAGCAGCTCGAATGCCGGGACTAGCATCTACGAGCAGTACTTC	.	TRBJ2-7	TRBD2	TRBV7-9
CASSYGGMDYGYTF	TGTGCCAGCAGTTACGGGGGGATGGACTATGGCTACACCTTC	.	TRBJ1-2	.	TRBV6-6
CSARKGQIETQYF	TGCAGCGCCCGGAAGGGCCAGATAGAGACCCAGTACTTC	.	TRBJ2-5	.	TRBV29-1
CASSPGQGARGGNTIYF	TGTGCCAGCAGCCCGGGACAGGGGGCGCGTGGTGGAAACACCATATATTTT	.	TRBJ1-3	TRBD1	TRBV7-6
CSYEYQGTRLYEQFF	TGCAGCTATGAGTATCAGGGAACTAGGCTATATGAGCAGTTCTTC	many	TRBJ2-1	.	TRBV29-1
CASSYSPGLAVIAKNIQYF	TGTGCCAGCAGTTACTCCCCGGGACTAGCGGTAATAGCCAAAAACATTCAGTACTTC	.	TRBJ2-4	TRBD2	TRBV6-2/TRBV6-3
CASSLAGGGEDIQYF	TGCGCCAGCAGCTTGGCCGGGGGAGGAGAGGACATTCAGTACTTC	few	TRBJ2-4	.	TRBV5-1
CASSLDVAGSGPMPDPTDTQYF	TGTGCCAGCAGCTTAGACGTGGCGGGTAGCGGCCCCATGCCCGATCCGACAGATACGCAGTATTTT	few	TRBJ2-3	.	TRBV11-2
CASSRIPGGANTGELFF	TGTGCCAGCAGCCGAATCCCAGGGGGCGCGAACACCGGGGAGCTGTTTTTT	.	TRBJ2-2	TRBD1	TRBV3-1
CSAYSNTSFINEQFF	TGCAGTGCCTACAGCAATACTAGTTTTATAAATGAGCAGTTCTTC	.	TRBJ2-1	.	TRBV20-1
CASSLVGPGGYTF	TGTGCCAGCAGCTTAGTCGGTCCGGGTGGCTACACCTTC	few	TRBJ1-2	.	TRBV7-9
CASSLADARPRNEQFF	TGCGCCAGCAGCTTGGCCGATGCTAGGCCCAGGAATGAGCAGTTCTTC	many	TRBJ2-1	.	TRBV5-1
CASSVRTSGSYETQYF	TGTGCCAGTAGTGTCCGGACTAGCGGGAGTTATGAGACCCAGTACTTC	.	TRBJ2-5	TRBD2	TRBV19
CASSRKHLNTEAFF	TGTGCCAGCAGTCGTAAGCACCTGAACACTGAAGCTTTCTTT	once	TRBJ1-1	.	TRBV12-3/TRBV12-4
CSARDGTTEQFF	TGCAGTGCTAGAGACGGGACTACAGAGCAGTTCTTC	.	TRBJ2-1	TRBD2	TRBV20-1
CASSLVAETIYGYTF	TGTGCCAGCAGTTTAGTCGCAGAAACTATCTACGGCTACACCTTC	.	TRBJ1-2	.	TRBV12-3/TRBV12-4
CASSFSQGNIQYF	TGCGCCAGCAGCTTCTCCCAGGGGAACATTCAGTACTTC	.	TRBJ2-4	.	TRBV5-1
CASSLFDRNSPLHF	TGCGCCAGCAGCTTGTTTGACAGAAATTCACCCCTCCACTTT	.	TRBJ1-6	.	TRBV5-1